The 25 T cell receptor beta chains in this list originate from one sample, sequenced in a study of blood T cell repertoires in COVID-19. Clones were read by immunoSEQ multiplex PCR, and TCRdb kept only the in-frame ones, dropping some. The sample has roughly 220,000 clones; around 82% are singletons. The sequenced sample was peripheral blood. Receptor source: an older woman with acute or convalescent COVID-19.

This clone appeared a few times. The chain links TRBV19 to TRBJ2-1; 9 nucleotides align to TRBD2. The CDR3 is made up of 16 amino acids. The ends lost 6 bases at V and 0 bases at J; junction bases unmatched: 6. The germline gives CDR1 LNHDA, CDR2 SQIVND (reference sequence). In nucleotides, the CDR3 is TGTGCCAGTAGCAAGACTAGCGGACGCTCCTACAATGAGCAGTTCTTC. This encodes CASSKTSGRSYNEQFF.

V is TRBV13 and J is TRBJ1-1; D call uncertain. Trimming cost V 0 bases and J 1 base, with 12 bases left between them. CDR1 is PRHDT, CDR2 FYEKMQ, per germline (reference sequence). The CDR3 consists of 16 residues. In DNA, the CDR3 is TGTGCCAGCAGCTTAGGTCTTGTGGAGGAGAACACTGAAGCTTTCTTT. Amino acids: CASSLGLVEENTEAFF. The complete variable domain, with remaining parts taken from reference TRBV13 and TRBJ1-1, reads AAGVIQSPRHLIKEKRETATLKCYPIPRHDTVYWYQQGPGQDPQFLISFYEKMQSDKGSIPDRFSAQQFSDYHSELNMSSLELGDSALYFCASSLGLVEENTEAFFGQGTRLTVV.

The CDR3 DNA reads as TGTGCCAGCAGCGCTGGGACTAATACTCAAGAGACCCAGTACTTC. It is translated as CASSAGTNTQETQYF. J is TRBJ2-5 and V is TRBV5-4; TRBD2 agrees at 7 bases. From germline, CDR1 is SGHNT and CDR2 YYREEE (reference sequence). J gave up 2 bases and V 4 bases, and 8 bases lay outside the gene matches. The CDR3 contains 15 residues. Supplemented by reference TRBV5-4 and TRBJ2-5, the full variable domain reads ETGVTQSPTHLIKTRGQQVTLRCSSQSGHNTVSWYQQALGQGPQFIFQYYREEENGRGNFPPRFSGLQFPNYSSELNVNALELDDSALYLCASSAGTNTQETQYFGPGTRLLVL.

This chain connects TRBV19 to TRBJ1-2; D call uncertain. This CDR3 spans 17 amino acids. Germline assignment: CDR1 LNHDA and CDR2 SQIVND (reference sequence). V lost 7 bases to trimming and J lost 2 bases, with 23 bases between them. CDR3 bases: TGTGCCAGTACCGCCATGGTAGGAGGAGACGACAACTATGGCTACACCTTC. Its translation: CASTAMVGGDDNYGYTF.

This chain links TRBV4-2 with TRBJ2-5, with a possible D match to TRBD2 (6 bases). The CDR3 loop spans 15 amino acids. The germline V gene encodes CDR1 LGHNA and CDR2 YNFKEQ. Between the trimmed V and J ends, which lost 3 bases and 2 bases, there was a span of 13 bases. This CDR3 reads CASSHTSAGQETQYF. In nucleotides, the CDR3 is TGTGCCAGCAGCCATACCTCGGCGGGACAAGAGACCCAGTACTTC.

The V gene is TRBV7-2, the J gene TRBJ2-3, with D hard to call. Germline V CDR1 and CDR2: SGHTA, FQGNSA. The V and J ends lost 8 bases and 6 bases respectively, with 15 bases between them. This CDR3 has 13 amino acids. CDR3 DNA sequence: TGTGCCAGCGTCCGCAACCCGCAGGATACGCAGTATTTT. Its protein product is CASVRNPQDTQYF.

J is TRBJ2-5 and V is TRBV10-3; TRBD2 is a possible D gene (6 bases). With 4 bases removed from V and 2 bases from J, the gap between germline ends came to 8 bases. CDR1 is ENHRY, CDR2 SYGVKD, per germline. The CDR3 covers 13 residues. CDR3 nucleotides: TGTGCCATCAGTGTTGGAGGGCAAGAGACCCAGTACTTC. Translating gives CAISVGGQETQYF.

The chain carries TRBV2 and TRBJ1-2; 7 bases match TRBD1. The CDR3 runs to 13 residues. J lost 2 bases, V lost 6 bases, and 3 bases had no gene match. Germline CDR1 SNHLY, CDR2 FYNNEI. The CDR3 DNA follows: TGTGCCAGCAGAAGGGGACAGAACTATGGCTACACCTTC. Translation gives CASRRGQNYGYTF.

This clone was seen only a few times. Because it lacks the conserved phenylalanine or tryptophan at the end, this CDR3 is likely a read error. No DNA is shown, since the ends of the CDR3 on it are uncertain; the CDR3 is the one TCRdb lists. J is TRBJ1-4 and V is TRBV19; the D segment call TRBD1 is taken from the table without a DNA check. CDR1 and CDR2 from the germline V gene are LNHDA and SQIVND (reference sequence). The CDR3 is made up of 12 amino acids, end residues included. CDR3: CASSIFRDRGLS.

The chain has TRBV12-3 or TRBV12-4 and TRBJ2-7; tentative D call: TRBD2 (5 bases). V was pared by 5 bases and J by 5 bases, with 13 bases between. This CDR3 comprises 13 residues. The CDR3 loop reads CASSRMSGNEQYF. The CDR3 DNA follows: TGTGCCAGCAGTAGAATGTCGGGGAACGAGCAGTACTTC.

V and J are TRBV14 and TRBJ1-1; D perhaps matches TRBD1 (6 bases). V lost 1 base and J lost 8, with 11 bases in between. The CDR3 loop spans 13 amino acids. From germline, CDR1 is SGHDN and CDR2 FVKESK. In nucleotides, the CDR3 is TGTGCCAGCAGCCAAGGTGTGGACAGCGAAGCTTTCTTT. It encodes CASSQGVDSEAFF.

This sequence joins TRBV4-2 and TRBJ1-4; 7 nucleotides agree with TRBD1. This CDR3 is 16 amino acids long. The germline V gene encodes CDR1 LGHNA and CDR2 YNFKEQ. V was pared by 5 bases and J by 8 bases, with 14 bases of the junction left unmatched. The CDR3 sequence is CASSLARGQLGEKLFF. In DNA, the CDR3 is TGTGCCAGCAGCTTAGCTCGGGGACAGTTAGGGGAAAAACTGTTTTTT.

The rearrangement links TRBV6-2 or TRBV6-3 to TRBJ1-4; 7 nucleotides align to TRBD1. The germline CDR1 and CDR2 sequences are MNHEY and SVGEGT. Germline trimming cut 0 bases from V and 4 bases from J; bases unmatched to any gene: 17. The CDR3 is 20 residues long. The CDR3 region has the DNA TGTGCCAGCAGTTACTCCCCGGGACAGCATACTCCTTGGTATAATGAAAAACTGTTTTTT. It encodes CASSYSPGQHTPWYNEKLFF.

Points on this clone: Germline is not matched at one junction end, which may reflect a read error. The CDR3 bases are TGTGCCAGCAGTGAAGGGGGACAGGGATCCCAAGGGACCCAGTACTTC. It encodes CASSEGGQGSQGTQYF. The chain combines TRBV6-1 with TRBJ2-5; 9 bases are a match to TRBD1. The CDR3 extends over 16 amino acids. Germline CDR1 MNHNS, CDR2 SASEGT.

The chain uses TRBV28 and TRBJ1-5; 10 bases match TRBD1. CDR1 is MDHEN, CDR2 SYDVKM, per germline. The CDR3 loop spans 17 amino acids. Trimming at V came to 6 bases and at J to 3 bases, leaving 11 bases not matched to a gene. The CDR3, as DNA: TGTGCCAGCAGGTGGACAGGGGGGCTCATTCTCAATCAGCCCCAGCATTTT. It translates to CASRWTGGLILNQPQHF.

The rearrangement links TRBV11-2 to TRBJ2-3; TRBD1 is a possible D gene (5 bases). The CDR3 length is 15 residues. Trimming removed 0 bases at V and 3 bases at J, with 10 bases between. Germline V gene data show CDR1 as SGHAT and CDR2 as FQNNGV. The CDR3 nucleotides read TGTGCCAGCAGCTTAGATGGGGCAGGTACAGATACGCAGTATTTT. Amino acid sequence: CASSLDGAGTDTQYF. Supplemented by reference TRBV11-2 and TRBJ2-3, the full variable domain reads EAGVAQSPRYKIIEKRQSVAFWCNPISGHATLYWYQQILGQGPKLLIQFQNNGVVDDSQLPKDRFSAERLKGVDSTLKIQPAKLEDSAVYLCASSLDGAGTDTQYFGPGTRLTVL.

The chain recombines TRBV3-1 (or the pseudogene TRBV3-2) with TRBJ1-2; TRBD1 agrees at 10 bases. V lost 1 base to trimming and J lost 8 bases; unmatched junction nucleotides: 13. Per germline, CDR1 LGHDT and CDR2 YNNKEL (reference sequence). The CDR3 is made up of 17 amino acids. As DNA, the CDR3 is TGTGCCAGCAGCCAAGCGTCACGTTCCGGGACAGGGGACGGCTACACCTTC. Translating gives CASSQASRSGTGDGYTF.

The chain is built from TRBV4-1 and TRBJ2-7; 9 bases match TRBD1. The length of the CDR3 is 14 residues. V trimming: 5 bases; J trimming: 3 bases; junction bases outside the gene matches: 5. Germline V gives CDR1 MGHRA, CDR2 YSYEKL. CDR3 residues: CASSGRTGDYEQYF. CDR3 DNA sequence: TGCGCCAGCAGCGGTCGGACAGGGGACTACGAGCAGTACTTC.

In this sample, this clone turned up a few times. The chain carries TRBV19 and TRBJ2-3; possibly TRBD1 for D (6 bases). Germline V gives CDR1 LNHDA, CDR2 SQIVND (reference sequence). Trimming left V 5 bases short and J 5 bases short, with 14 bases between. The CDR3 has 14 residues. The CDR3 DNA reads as TGTGCCAGTAGTCAGGGGTCCCACAGAGATACGCAGTATTTT. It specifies CASSQGSHRDTQYF.

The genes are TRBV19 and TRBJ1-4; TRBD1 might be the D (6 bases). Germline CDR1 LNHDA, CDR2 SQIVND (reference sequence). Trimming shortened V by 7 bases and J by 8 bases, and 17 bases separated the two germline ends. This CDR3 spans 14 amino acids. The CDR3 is CASKERGGWEKLFF. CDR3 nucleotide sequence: TGTGCCAGTAAAGAGCGGGGGGGCTGGGAAAAACTGTTTTTT.

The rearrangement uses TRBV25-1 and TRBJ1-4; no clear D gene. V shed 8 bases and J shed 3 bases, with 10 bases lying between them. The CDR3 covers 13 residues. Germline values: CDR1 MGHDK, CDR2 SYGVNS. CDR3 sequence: CASSGRANEKLFF. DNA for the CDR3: TGTGCCAGCTCGGGGAGGGCTAATGAAAAACTGTTTTTT.

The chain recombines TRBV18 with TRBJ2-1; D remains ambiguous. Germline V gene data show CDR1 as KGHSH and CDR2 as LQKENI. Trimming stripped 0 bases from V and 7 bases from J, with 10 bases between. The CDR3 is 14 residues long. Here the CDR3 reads CASSPPEKRNEQFF. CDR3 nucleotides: TGTGCCAGCTCACCACCCGAGAAGAGGAATGAGCAGTTCTTC.

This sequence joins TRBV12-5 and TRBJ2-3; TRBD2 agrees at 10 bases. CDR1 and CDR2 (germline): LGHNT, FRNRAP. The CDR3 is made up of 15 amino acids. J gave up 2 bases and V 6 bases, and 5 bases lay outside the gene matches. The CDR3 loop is CASGVTSGVTDTQYF. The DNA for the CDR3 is TGTGCTAGTGGGGTCACTAGCGGGGTCACAGATACGCAGTATTTT. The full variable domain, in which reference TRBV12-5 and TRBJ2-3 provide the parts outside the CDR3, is DARVTQTPRHKVTEMGQEVTMRCQPILGHNTVFWYRQTMMQGLELLAYFRNRAPLDDSGMPKDRFSAEMPDATLATLKIQPSEPRDSAVYFCASGVTSGVTDTQYFGPGTRLTVL.

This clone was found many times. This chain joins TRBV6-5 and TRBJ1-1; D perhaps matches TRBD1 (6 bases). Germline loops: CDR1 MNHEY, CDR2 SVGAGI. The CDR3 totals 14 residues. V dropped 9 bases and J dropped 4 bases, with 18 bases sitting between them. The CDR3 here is CASIVGTGSTEAFF. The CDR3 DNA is TGTGCCAGTATTGTGGGAACAGGGAGCACTGAAGCTTTCTTT.

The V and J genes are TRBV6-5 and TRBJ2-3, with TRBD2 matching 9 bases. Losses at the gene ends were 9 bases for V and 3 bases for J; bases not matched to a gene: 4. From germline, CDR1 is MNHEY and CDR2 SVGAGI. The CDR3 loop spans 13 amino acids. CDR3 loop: CASRRGGTDTQYF. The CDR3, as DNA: TGTGCCAGTCGGCGGGGGGGGACAGATACGCAGTATTTT.